The clone carrying this TCR beta chain is a singleton in its sample. Its specificity is unknown. The donors were part of the validation cohort, which consisted of more than 90 subjects and was separate from the first cohort of 666 subjects. Only in-frame clones appear in the TCRdb table, and some are missing; sequencing was by immunoSEQ multiplex PCR. The data contain 150,000 to 180,000 clones, about 88% of them singletons. The data originate from a study of cytomegalovirus exposure and HLA in healthy donors. Study details: The 120 or so validation repertoires matched the 600 to 700 first-cohort repertoires in platform, a later analysis reported.

Points from the study as a whole: Most TCR sequences were rare, but some public TCRs occurred in many donors. The authors enumerated under 200 TCR beta chains as linked to cytomegalovirus.

The germline gives CDR1 SGHRS, CDR2 YFSETQ. CDR3 length: 17 residues. Trimming took 0 bases from V and 3 from J; bases not matched to a gene: 10. The chain is built from TRBV5-1 and TRBJ2-5; 8 bases align to TRBD1. This TCR derives from a man younger than 35 in good health and CMV-seropositive. The sample taken for sequencing was PBMCs. In DNA, the CDR3 is TGCGCCAGCAGCTTGGCGAAACTAGAGACAGGGGAAGAGACCCAGTACTTC. Its protein product is CASSLAKLETGEETQYF.